This T cell receptor (beta chain) was documented in a study of cytomegalovirus exposure and HLA in healthy donors. Findings and limits, study-wide: Cytomegalovirus association was listed for 164 TCR beta chains. One later analysis, an examination of the 90 to 150 validation repertoires, found that first-cohort TCR clusters tended to co-occur in them. Through in vitro validation, a few CMV-associated chains were shown to be specific for CMV antigens.

Profiled with immunoSEQ multiplex PCR; TCRdb holds only in-frame clones, not every one. The data contain approximately 260,000 clones, about 86% of them seen just once; the ten biggest clones take up 1.2%. In regard to this clone: What it binds is not known.

The CDR3 contains 13 residues. Germline values: CDR1 SGHAT, CDR2 FQNNGV. Trimming cost V 5 bases and J 5 bases, with 10 bases left between them. This receptor was taken from a woman aged 30 to 39 in good health and CMV-seropositive. The material sequenced was PBMCs. The chain couples TRBV11-2 to TRBJ1-5; TRBD1 is a possible D gene (5 bases). In DNA form, the CDR3 reads TGTGCCAGCAGCCCTGGGGGGTATCAGCCCCAGCATTTT. This translates into CASSPGGYQPQHF.